These 30 T cell receptor beta chains were all obtained from the same sample, sequenced in a study of cytomegalovirus exposure and HLA in healthy donors. TCRdb's copy holds only in-frame clones and misses some; the assay was immunoSEQ multiplex PCR. Of 100,000 to 150,000 clones detected, approximately 89% appear once; the ten largest clones hold around 1.1%. Sequencing input: PBMCs. The receptors here all came from a woman aged 18-35 years in good health and CMV-seronegative.

The chain combines TRBV6-5 with TRBJ2-5; 12 nucleotides match TRBD2. Trimming removed 4 bases from V and 3 bases from J; junction bases left unmatched: 3. Germline values: CDR1 MNHEY, CDR2 SVGAGI. The CDR3 is 15 amino acids. DNA for the CDR3: TGTGCCAGCAGTTCTGGACTAGCGGGGAAAGAGACCCAGTACTTC. It yields the protein CASSSGLAGKETQYF.

This chain joins TRBV30 and TRBJ2-5, with TRBD2 identical over 10 bases. Germline CDR1 GTSNPN, CDR2 SVGIG (reference sequence). This CDR3 spans 14 amino acids. V trimming: 7 bases; J trimming: 1 base; junction bases outside the gene matches: 6. CDR3 in amino acids: CAFSLAGIQETQYF. The CDR3 coding sequence is TGTGCCTTCTCACTAGCGGGGATCCAAGAGACCCAGTACTTC.

The V and J genes are TRBV5-4 and TRBJ2-2; 7 bases are shared with TRBD2. The CDR3 consists of 17 residues. Germline assignment: CDR1 SGHNT and CDR2 YYREEE (reference sequence). J was trimmed by 6 bases and V by 0 bases; bases with no gene match: 11. The CDR3 sequence is CASSLAYGGGPAGELFF. DNA of the CDR3: TGTGCCAGCAGCTTGGCCTATGGGGGAGGGCCGGCCGGGGAGCTGTTTTTT.

The CDR3 loop reads CAWSTGEGTDTQYF. The DNA of the CDR3 is TGTGCCTGGAGTACGGGGGAGGGCACAGATACGCAGTATTTT. The rearrangement links TRBV30 to TRBJ2-3; D is perhaps TRBD2 (6 bases). The V gene's germline CDR1 is GTSNPN and CDR2 SVGIG (reference sequence). The CDR3 is made up of 14 amino acids. The V end lost 2 bases, the J end lost 1 base, and 10 bases lay between the germline ends. Drawing the rest from reference TRBV30 and TRBJ2-3, the complete variable domain is SQTIHQWPATLVQPVGSPLSLECTVEGTSNPNLYWYRQAAGRGLQLLFYSVGIGQISSEVPQNLSASRPQDRQFILSSKKLLLSDSGFYLCAWSTGEGTDTQYFGPGTRLTVL.

This chain links TRBV4-1 with TRBJ2-7; 8 bases are a match to TRBD1. CDR1 is MGHRA and CDR2 is YSYEKL in the germline V gene. Trimming took 1 base from V and 5 from J; bases not matched to a gene: 4. This CDR3 region has 14 residues. The CDR3 DNA is TGCGCCAGCAGCCAAGGTTACAGGGGGGACGAGCAGTACGTC. Its translation: CASSQGYRGDEQYV.

The chain has TRBV5-6 and TRBJ1-1, with 8 bases lining up with TRBD1. The CDR3 sequence is 15 residues long. Unmatched junction bases numbered 6, after V lost 0 bases and J lost 5 bases. Germline-derived CDR1 and CDR2 are SGHDT and YYEEEE. CDR3 in amino acids: CASSLAGQGATEAFF. DNA for the CDR3: TGTGCCAGCAGCTTGGCGGGTCAGGGGGCGACTGAAGCTTTCTTT.

This clone was counted a few times. The chain recombines TRBV6-5 with TRBJ2-7; 9 nucleotides match TRBD2. The V gene end was trimmed by 0 bases and the J gene end by 2 bases; junction bases not matched to a gene: 5. Germline V gene lookup returns CDR1 MNHEY and CDR2 SVGAGI. CDR3 length: 16 amino acids. CDR3 amino acids: CASSYSLAGTPYEQYF. The CDR3 DNA reads as TGTGCCAGCAGTTACTCTCTAGCGGGAACTCCCTACGAGCAGTACTTC.

This clone came up once. This chain links TRBV15 with TRBJ1-2; D uncertain. Trimming removed 0 bases from V and 6 bases from J, with 11 bases in between. The germline CDR1 and CDR2 sequences are LNHNV and YYDKDF (reference sequence). This CDR3 is 14 amino acids long. DNA of the CDR3: TGTGCCACCAGCAGAGATTCGCTTTCTAATGGCTACACCTTC. Translation: CATSRDSLSNGYTF.

This sequence joins TRBV7-9 and TRBJ2-1; 7 nucleotides agree with TRBD1. Per the germline V gene, CDR1 is SEHNR and CDR2 is FQNEAQ (reference sequence). Trimming removed 6 bases from V and 10 bases from J; junction bases left unmatched: 18. The CDR3 is made up of 16 amino acids. CDR3 protein: CASRPWTGQTTWEQFF. In nucleotides, the CDR3 is TGTGCCAGCAGACCTTGGACAGGACAAACAACTTGGGAGCAGTTCTTC.

The rearrangement uses TRBV5-6 and TRBJ2-3; D perhaps matches TRBD2 (6 bases). Germline V gene lookup returns CDR1 SGHDT and CDR2 YYEEEE. Trimming removed 3 bases from V and 2 bases from J, with 16 bases in between. The CDR3 runs 16 residues. The DNA for the CDR3 is TGTGCCAGCAGCTACGACCGGGACTTCCACACAGATACGCAGTATTTT. Its translation is CASSYDRDFHTDTQYF.

CDR3 sequence reads: CASSEGQTGGYTF. The CDR3 nucleotides are TGTGCCAGCAGTGAGGGACAGACGGGGGGCTACACCTTC. This chain joins TRBV28 and TRBJ1-2, with 7 bases matching TRBD1. V was clipped by 5 bases and J by 8 bases; unmatched bases: 8. CDR3 length: 13 amino acids. CDR1 and CDR2 (germline): MDHEN, SYDVKM.

The V and J genes are TRBV7-9 and TRBJ1-4; TRBD1 matches at 9 bases. Unmatched junction bases numbered 10, after V lost 4 bases and J lost 7 bases. Germline-derived CDR1 and CDR2 are SEHNR and FQNEAQ (reference sequence). The CDR3 runs 16 residues. The CDR3 DNA reads TGTGCCAGCAGCTACTTGACGGGACAGGGTGTTGAAAAACTGTTTTTT. Translation: CASSYLTGQGVEKLFF.

J is TRBJ2-7 and V is TRBV10-1, with D possibly TRBD2 on 6 matching bases. The germline V and J ends were trimmed by 0 bases and 3 bases, with 9 bases remaining between them. The CDR3 extends over 14 amino acids. The germline gives CDR1 WNHNN, CDR2 SYGVQD (reference sequence). The CDR3, as DNA: TGCGCCAGCAGTGAGTCTAGCGGACGCTACGAGCAGTACTTC. Protein: CASSESSGRYEQYF.

V is TRBV5-8 and J is TRBJ2-7; D gene uncertain. This CDR3 has 12 residues. The germline V and J ends were trimmed by 0 bases and 3 bases, with 4 bases remaining between them. Germline values: CDR1 SGHTS, CDR2 YDEGEE. As DNA, the CDR3 is TGTGCCAGCAGCTTGGCCGACTACGAGCAGTACGTC. Translating gives CASSLADYEQYV.

CDR3 sequence reads: CASSLSGSQPQHF. The CDR3 bases are TGTGCCAGCAGCTTATCCGGGAGTCAGCCCCAGCATTTT. This chain uses TRBV11-2 with TRBJ1-5; no firm D call. Germline values: CDR1 SGHAT, CDR2 FQNNGV. The CDR3 has 13 amino acids. V lost 2 bases and J 6 bases, leaving 8 bases between the germline ends. The full variable domain, its missing parts supplied by reference TRBV11-2 and TRBJ1-5, is EAGVAQSPRYKIIEKRQSVAFWCNPISGHATLYWYQQILGQGPKLLIQFQNNGVVDDSQLPKDRFSAERLKGVDSTLKIQPAKLEDSAVYLCASSLSGSQPQHFGDGTRLSIL.

The chain links TRBV9 to TRBJ1-1; 7 bases align to TRBD1. This CDR3 comprises 15 residues. V lost 4 bases, J lost 3 bases, and 9 bases stayed unmatched. Germline V gene lookup returns CDR1 SGDLS and CDR2 YYNGEE. Here the CDR3 reads CASSTATGDDTEAFF. The DNA of the CDR3 is TGTGCCAGCAGCACAGCAACAGGGGATGACACTGAAGCTTTCTTT.

The count of this clone is one. The rearrangement uses TRBV5-6 and TRBJ2-7, with TRBD1 matching 9 bases. Germline values: CDR1 SGHDT, CDR2 YYEEEE. CDR3 length equals 14 residues. The ends lost 0 bases at V and 5 bases at J; junction bases unmatched: 3. The CDR3 DNA reads as TGTGCCAGCAGCTTGGTGGACAGGGGCCACGAGCAGTACGTC. This sequence encodes CASSLVDRGHEQYV.

The chain employs TRBV19 and TRBJ2-7; D is undetermined. Germline values: CDR1 LNHDA, CDR2 SQIVND (reference sequence). This CDR3 is 13 amino acids long. V lost 1 base to trimming and J lost 0 bases, with 4 bases between them. The CDR3 bases are TGTGCCAGTAGTATAGGACACTCCTACGAGCAGTACTTC. Translated: CASSIGHSYEQYF. Filled out from reference TRBV19 and TRBJ2-7, the complete variable domain reads DGGITQSPKYLFRKEGQNVTLSCEQNLNHDAMYWYRQDPGQGLRLIYYSQIVNDFQKGDIAEGYSVSREKKESFPLTVTSAQKNPTAFYLCASSIGHSYEQYFGPGTRLTVT.

V is TRBV5-1 and J is TRBJ2-3; 8 bases fit TRBD1. V dropped 4 bases and J dropped 6; count of bases not matched to a gene: 10. The CDR3 has 15 amino acids. Germline CDR1 is SGHRS and CDR2 is YFSETQ. CDR3 DNA: TGCGCCAGCAGCCGGTCGGAGACAGGGGTGGATACGCAGTATTTT. Translation: CASSRSETGVDTQYF.

The chain has TRBV28 and TRBJ2-3; 8 positions agree with TRBD2. Germline V gene lookup returns CDR1 MDHEN and CDR2 SYDVKM. J was trimmed by 2 bases and V by 8 bases; bases with no gene match: 9. The CDR3 has 15 amino acids. CDR3 region: CASLLAGGHTDTQYF. The CDR3 region has the DNA TGTGCCAGCCTTCTAGCGGGTGGACACACAGATACGCAGTATTTT.

Here the CDR3 reads CASSSGQGGEQYV. The CDR3 DNA is TGTGCCAGCAGTTCCGGACAGGGGGGCGAGCAGTACGTC. V gene TRBV28 combines with J gene TRBJ2-7; 10 bases agree with TRBD1. The CDR3 spans 13 residues. Germline CDR1 MDHEN, CDR2 SYDVKM. The V and J ends lost 4 bases and 6 bases, in that order; junction bases with no gene match: 3.

The rearrangement uses TRBV7-2 and TRBJ2-2; 10 nucleotides align to TRBD2. The CDR3 is made up of 15 amino acids. The germline gives CDR1 SGHTA, CDR2 FQGNSA. Unmatched junction bases numbered 2, after V lost 1 base and J lost 6 bases. The CDR3 DNA sequence: TGTGCCAGCAGCTTAGTAGCGGGAGGCCCCGGGGAGCTGTTTTTT. Translated: CASSLVAGGPGELFF.

This sequence joins TRBV19 and TRBJ2-7, with 9 bases aligning to TRBD2. The CDR3 loop spans 12 amino acids. Germline CDR1 and CDR2: LNHDA and SQIVND (reference sequence). The trim removed 6 bases at V and 6 bases at J, leaving 3 bases unmatched. The DNA for the CDR3 is TGTGCCAGTAGGACTAGCGGCAGCGAGCAGTACTTC. Protein: CASRTSGSEQYF.

V usage is TRBV5-6 and J usage is TRBJ2-7; D is uncertain. This CDR3 is 14 amino acids long. Germline V gene sequence: CDR1 SGHDT, CDR2 YYEEEE. The V end was cut by 0 bases, the J end by 0 bases, with 7 bases between. This chain's CDR3 is CASSLGSSSYEQYF. The CDR3 DNA sequence: TGTGCCAGCAGCTTGGGGTCGAGCTCCTACGAGCAGTACTTC.

The rearrangement uses TRBV28 and TRBJ2-1; a weak D match, TRBD1 (5 bases). The CDR3 totals 11 residues. V lost 4 bases to trimming and J lost 9 bases, with 7 bases between them. Germline V gene data show CDR1 as MDHEN and CDR2 as SYDVKM. CDR3 loop: CASSSRGEQFF. The CDR3 DNA reads as TGTGCCAGCAGTTCAAGGGGTGAGCAGTTCTTC.

The rearrangement joins TRBV18 to TRBJ1-4, with no clear D. Trimming took 2 bases from V and 0 from J, leaving 10 bases between them. Germline V gene sequence: CDR1 KGHSH, CDR2 LQKENI. The CDR3 is made up of 16 amino acids. The CDR3: CASSPNSLATNEKLFF. The DNA of the CDR3 is TGTGCCAGCTCACCAAACAGTTTAGCAACTAATGAAAAACTGTTTTTT. Full variable domain (remainder filled in from reference TRBV18 and TRBJ1-4): NAGVMQNPRHLVRRRGQEARLRCSPMKGHSHVYWYRQLPEEGLKFMVYLQKENIIDESGMPKERFSAEFPKEGPSILRIQQVVRGDSAAYFCASSPNSLATNEKLFFGSGTQLSVL.

The chain carries TRBV6-5 and TRBJ1-2; weak D call: TRBD1 (5 bases). With 6 bases removed from V and 1 base from J, the gap between germline ends came to 12 bases. This CDR3 region has 14 residues. The germline V gene has CDR1 MNHEY and CDR2 SVGAGI. The CDR3 region is CASRPGGDNYGYTF. The CDR3 nucleotides are TGTGCCAGCAGGCCCGGAGGGGATAACTATGGCTACACCTTC.

The CDR3 coding sequence is TGTGCCAGCAGCTTAGCGCCGAGTTTCAGGGACTCTGGAAACACCATATATTTT. This sequence encodes CASSLAPSFRDSGNTIYF. The rearrangement uses TRBV7-8 and TRBJ1-3; tentatively, D is TRBD1 (5 bases). Germline values: CDR1 SGHVS, CDR2 FQNEAQ. V was clipped by 0 bases and J by 0 bases, with 15 bases between them. This CDR3 spans 18 amino acids.

The gene calls are TRBV7-8 and TRBJ1-5; the match to TRBD1 covers 7 bases. The germline gives CDR1 SGHVS, CDR2 FQNEAQ. Unmatched junction bases numbered 3, after V lost 1 base and J lost 3 bases. The CDR3 has 15 residues. CDR3 DNA sequence: TGTGCCAGCAGCTTAGGACAGGGCCCCAATCAGCCCCAGCATTTT. Translating gives CASSLGQGPNQPQHF.

This chain uses TRBV28 with TRBJ2-7; 9 nucleotides align to TRBD1. The junction had 10 bases not matched to a gene; V was cut back by 6 bases and J by 1 base. The germline CDR1 and CDR2 sequences are MDHEN and SYDVKM. This CDR3 contains 16 residues. CDR3 in DNA: TGTGCCAGCAGACCACCCCCGGGACAGGGTTCCTACGAGCAGTACTTC. It is translated as CASRPPPGQGSYEQYF.